This T cell receptor (beta chain) was documented in a study of T-cell memory formation after mild COVID-19. Study background: TCR clusters were mostly confined to one donor each.

TCRdb analysed the 5' RACE reads with MiXCR anew, one entry per CDR3 protein. The table includes hundreds of thousands of distinct CDR3 sequences, just over 20% detected once. This clonotype occurred a few times. Its antigen remains unidentified. The CDR3 consists of 16 residues. Findings and limits, study-wide: Contracting clones, day 15 to 85, had balanced CD4/CD8, and later expanders favored CD4+. Clonal second-wave expansions that peaked on day 37 had unconfirmed SARS-CoV-2 specificity. CD4+ contracting clones were found mainly in CM and EM, and CD8+ ones in EMRA.

Sequencing was done on a sample of PBMCs or a T cell subset sorted from them (not recorded which). The chain uses TRBV21-1 and TRBJ2-7; no check of the table's D call, TRBD1, against the DNA was made. TRBV21-1 is shown as a pseudogene. The sequence came from an adult woman who had mild COVID-19 (a few samples of this study predate the infection). Cell type and time point are not known. The CDR3 region is CASSRPGAGVGHEQYF. The CDR3 bases are TGTGCCAGCAGCAGGCCAGGGGCAGGGGTGGGCCACGAGCAGTACTTC.